This T cell receptor (beta chain) was profiled in a study of T cell changes during pregnancy in multiple sclerosis. Profiling relied on immunoSEQ multiplex PCR, and the TCRdb table lists in-frame clones only, not all of them. The data contain some 120,000 clones, approximately 95% of them singletons. This clone is a singleton in its sample. CDR1 and CDR2 (germline): SGHRS, YFSETQ. J lost 5 bases, V lost 0 bases, and 6 bases had no gene match. The CDR3 is made up of 15 amino acids. The material sequenced was peripheral blood, taken before pregnancy. This chain joins TRBV5-1 and TRBJ1-2, with 8 bases identical to TRBD1. The sequence came from a female donor with multiple sclerosis, enrolled in a pregnancy study. The CDR3: CASSLASGGGYGYTF. The CDR3 nucleotides read TGCGCCAGCAGCTTGGCGTCAGGGGGCGGATATGGCTACACCTTC.